These 6 T cell receptor beta chains came from one sample sequenced in a study of T cells expressing NK-cell markers. TCRdb processed the 5' RACE reads again and assigns one entry to each CDR3 protein, with no DNA. The specimen's table records approximately 420,000 distinct CDR3 sequences. Sequences were obtained from blood T cells: a sorted CD56 or NKG2C T cell subset, CD4+ or CD8+ T cells, or bulk PBMC T cells (not recorded which). The receptors come from a woman aged 45-60 years in good health.

The chain uses TRBV11-1 and TRBJ2-2; TCRdb proposes TRBD1, but this gene call is untestable without DNA. Germline V gene sequence: CDR1 SGHAT, CDR2 FQDESV (reference sequence). The CDR3 is 16 amino acids. CDR3 sequence reads: CASSYSAGALTGELFF. Complete variable domain (other parts from reference TRBV11-1 and TRBJ2-2): EAEVAQSPRYKITEKSQAVAFWCDPISGHATLYWYRQILGQGPELLVQFQDESVVDDSQLPKDRFSAERLKGVDSTLKIQPAELGDSAMYLCASSYSAGALTGELFFGEGSRLTVL.

The chain uses TRBV4-1 and TRBJ2-6; TCRdb designates TRBD2, a call that cannot be tested without DNA. This CDR3 is 16 amino acids long. Per germline, CDR1 MGHRA and CDR2 YSYEKL. Here the CDR3 reads CASTQEGLTGANVLTF.

The chain links TRBV20-1 to TRBJ1-1; TCRdb indicates TRBD1, and absent DNA this call remains unverified. Germline CDR1 is DFQATT and CDR2 is SNEGSKA (reference sequence). The CDR3 sequence is 17 residues long. The CDR3 region is CSARDWGGTGADTEAFF.

The gene calls are TRBV20-1 and TRBJ2-3. This CDR3 has 14 residues. Germline lookup yields CDR1 DFQATT and CDR2 SNEGSKA (reference sequence). CDR3 in amino acids: CSAGTGAGTDTQYF.

CDR3 amino acids: CASSLGIGQINSPLHF. The chain couples TRBV3-1 to TRBJ1-6; absent DNA, TCRdb's TRBD1 call cannot be checked. Germline V gene data show CDR1 as LGHDT and CDR2 as YNNKEL (reference sequence). The length of the CDR3 is 16 residues.

The rearrangement uses TRBV18 and TRBJ2-5; the D call of TRBD1 rests on TCRdb alone, since no DNA is present to check it. Germline lookup yields CDR1 KGHSH and CDR2 LQKENI. CDR3 size: 14 residues. The CDR3 reads CASSLKTGAETQYF.